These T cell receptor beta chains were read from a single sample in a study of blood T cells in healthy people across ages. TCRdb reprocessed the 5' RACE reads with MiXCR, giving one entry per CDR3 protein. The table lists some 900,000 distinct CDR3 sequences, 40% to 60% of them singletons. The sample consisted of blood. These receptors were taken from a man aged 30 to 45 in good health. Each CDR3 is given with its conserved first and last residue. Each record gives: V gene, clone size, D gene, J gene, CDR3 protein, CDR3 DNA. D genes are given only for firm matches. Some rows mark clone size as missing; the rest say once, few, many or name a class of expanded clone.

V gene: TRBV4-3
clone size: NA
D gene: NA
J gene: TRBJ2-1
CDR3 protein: CASSRSGESSYNEQFF
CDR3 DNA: TGCGCCAGCAGCCGTTCTGGGGAGAGCTCCTACAATGAGCAGTTCTTC

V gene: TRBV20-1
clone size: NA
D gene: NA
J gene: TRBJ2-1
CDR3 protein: CSAPRGVNEQFF
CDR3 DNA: TGCAGTGCCCCTCGCGGGGTCAATGAGCAGTTCTTC

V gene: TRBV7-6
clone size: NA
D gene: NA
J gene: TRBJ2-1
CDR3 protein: CASSAGSREQFF
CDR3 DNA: TGTGCCAGCAGCGCAGGGAGTAGGGAGCAGTTCTTC

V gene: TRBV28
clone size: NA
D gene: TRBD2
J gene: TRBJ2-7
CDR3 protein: CASSSLSSGGTYEQYF
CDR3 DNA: TGTGCCAGCAGCTCTCTGTCAAGCGGGGGGACCTACGAGCAGTACTTC

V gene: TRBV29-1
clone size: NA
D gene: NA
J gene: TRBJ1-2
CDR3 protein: CSVDPDRTDYGYTF
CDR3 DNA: TGCAGCGTTGACCCAGACAGGACTGATTATGGCTACACCTTC

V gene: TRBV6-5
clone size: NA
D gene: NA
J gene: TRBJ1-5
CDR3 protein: CASSLRPEPDSNQPQHF
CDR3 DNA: TGTGCCAGCAGTTTACGTCCAGAGCCAGATAGCAATCAGCCCCAGCATTTT

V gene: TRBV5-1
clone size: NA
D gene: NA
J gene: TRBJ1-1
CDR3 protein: CASSTADLGDTEAFF
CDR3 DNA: TGCGCCAGCAGCACAGCGGACCTAGGGGACACTGAAGCTTTCTTT

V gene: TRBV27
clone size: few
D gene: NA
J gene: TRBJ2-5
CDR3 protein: CASSPLLGLEQETQYF
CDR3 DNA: TGTGCCAGCAGTCCCCTGCTAGGACTGGAGCAAGAGACCCAGTACTTC

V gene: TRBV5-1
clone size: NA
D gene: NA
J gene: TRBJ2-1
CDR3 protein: CASSLGSEGDNEQFF
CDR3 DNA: TGCGCCAGCAGCTTGGGCAGCGAGGGGGACAATGAGCAGTTCTTC

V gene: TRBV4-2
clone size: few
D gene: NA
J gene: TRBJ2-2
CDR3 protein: CASSQDSATGELFF
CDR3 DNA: TGTGCCAGCAGCCAAGATTCCGCCACCGGGGAGCTGTTTTTT

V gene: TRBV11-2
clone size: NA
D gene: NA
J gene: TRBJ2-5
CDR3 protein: CASSPGAGYQETQYF
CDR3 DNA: TGTGCCAGCAGCCCCGGGGCAGGGTATCAAGAGACCCAGTACTTC

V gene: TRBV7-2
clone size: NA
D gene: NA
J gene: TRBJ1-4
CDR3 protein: CASSSQTNEKLIF
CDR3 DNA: TGTGCCAGCAGCTCACAGACAAATGAAAAACTGATTTTT

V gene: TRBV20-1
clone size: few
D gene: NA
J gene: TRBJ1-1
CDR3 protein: CSATSGENMNTEAFF
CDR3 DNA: TGCAGTGCTACCTCGGGTGAGAATATGAACACTGAAGCTTTCTTT

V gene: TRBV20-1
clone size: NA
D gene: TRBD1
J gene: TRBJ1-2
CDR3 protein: CSARDDRESGYTF
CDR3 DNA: TGCAGTGCTAGAGATGACAGGGAAAGCGGCTACACCTTC

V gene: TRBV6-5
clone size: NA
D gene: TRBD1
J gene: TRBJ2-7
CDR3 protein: CASSSGQFEQYF
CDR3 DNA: TGTGCCAGCAGTTCGGGACAGTTCGAGCAGTACTTC

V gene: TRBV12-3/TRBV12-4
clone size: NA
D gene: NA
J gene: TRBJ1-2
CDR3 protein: CASSLVGSGYTF
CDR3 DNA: TGTGCCAGCAGTTTAGTGGGAAGCGGCTACACCTTC

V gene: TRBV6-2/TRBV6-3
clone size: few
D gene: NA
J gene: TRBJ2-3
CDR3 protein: CASSSTDAQYF
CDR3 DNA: TGTGCCAGCAGTTCCACAGATGCGCAGTATTTT

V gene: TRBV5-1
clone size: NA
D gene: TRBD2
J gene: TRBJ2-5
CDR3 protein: CASSGSGEMREAQYF
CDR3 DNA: TGCGCCAGCAGCGGTAGCGGGGAGATGAGAGAGGCCCAGTACTTC

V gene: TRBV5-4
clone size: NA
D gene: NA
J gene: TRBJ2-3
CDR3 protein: CASSLYLALVTDTQYF
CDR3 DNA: TGTGCCAGCAGCTTGTATCTAGCATTGGTAACAGATACGCAGTATTTT

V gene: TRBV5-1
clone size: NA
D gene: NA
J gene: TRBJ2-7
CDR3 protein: CASSLVEEHEQYF
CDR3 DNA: TGCGCCAGCAGCTTGGTCGAGGAGCACGAGCAGTACTTC

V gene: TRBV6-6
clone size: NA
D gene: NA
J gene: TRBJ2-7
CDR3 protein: CASSYKGPYEQYF
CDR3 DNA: TGTGCCAGCAGTTATAAGGGCCCCTACGAGCAGTACTTC

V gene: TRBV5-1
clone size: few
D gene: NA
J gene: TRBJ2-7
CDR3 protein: CASSLEPGYSYEQYF
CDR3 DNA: TGCGCCAGCAGCTTGGAGCCAGGGTACTCCTACGAGCAGTACTTC

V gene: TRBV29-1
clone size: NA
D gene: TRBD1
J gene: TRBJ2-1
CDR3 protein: CSVGQGSYNEQFF
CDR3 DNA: TGCAGCGTGGGACAGGGCTCCTACAATGAGCAGTTCTTC

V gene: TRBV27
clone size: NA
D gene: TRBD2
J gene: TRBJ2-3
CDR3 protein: CASSFDGLAGYDTDTQYF
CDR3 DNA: TGTGCCAGCAGTTTTGACGGACTAGCGGGGTACGACACAGATACGCAGTATTTT

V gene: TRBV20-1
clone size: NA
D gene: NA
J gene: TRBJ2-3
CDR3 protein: CSARREDTQYF
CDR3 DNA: TGCAGTGCTAGAAGGGAAGATACGCAGTATTTT

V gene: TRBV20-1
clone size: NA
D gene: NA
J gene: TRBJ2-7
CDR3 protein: CSAPDRLSYEQYF
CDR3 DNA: TGCAGTGCCCCCGACAGACTTTCCTACGAGCAGTACTTC

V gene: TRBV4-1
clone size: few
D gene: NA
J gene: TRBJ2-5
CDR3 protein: CASSQVGGLEETQYF
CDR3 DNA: TGCGCCAGCAGCCAAGTTGGGGGGTTGGAGGAGACCCAGTACTTC

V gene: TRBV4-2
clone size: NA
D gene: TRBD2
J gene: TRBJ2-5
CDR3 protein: CASSQTHGTRWETQYF
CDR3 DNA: TGTGCCAGCAGCCAAACCCATGGGACTAGATGGGAGACCCAGTACTTC

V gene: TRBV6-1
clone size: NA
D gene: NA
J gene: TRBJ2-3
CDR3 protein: CAAKEGTDTQYF
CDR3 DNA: TGTGCCGCCAAGGAAGGGACAGATACGCAGTATTTT

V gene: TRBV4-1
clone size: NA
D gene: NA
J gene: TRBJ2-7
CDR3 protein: CASSQEGQDYEQYF
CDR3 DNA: TGCGCCAGCAGCCAAGAAGGACAAGACTACGAGCAGTACTTC

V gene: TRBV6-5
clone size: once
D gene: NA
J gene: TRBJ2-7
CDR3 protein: CASSSGTTSSYEQYF
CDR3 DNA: TGTGCCAGCAGTTCGGGGACAACCAGCTCCTACGAGCAGTACTTC

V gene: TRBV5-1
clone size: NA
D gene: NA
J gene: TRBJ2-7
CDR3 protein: CASSFADLPSYEQYF
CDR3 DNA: TGCGCCAGCAGCTTTGCCGACCTACCGAGCTACGAGCAGTACTTC

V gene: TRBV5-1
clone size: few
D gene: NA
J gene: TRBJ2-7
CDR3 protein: CASRHPSAGSYEQYF
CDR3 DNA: TGCGCCAGCAGACACCCTAGCGCCGGCTCCTACGAGCAGTACTTC

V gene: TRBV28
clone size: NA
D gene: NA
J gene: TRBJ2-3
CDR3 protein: CAYGGTTDTQYF
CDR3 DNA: TGTGCCTACGGGGGAACCACAGATACGCAGTATTTT

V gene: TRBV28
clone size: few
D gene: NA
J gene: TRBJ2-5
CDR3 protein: CASSKTGLREQYF
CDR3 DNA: TGTGCCAGCAGCAAGACAGGGCTCCGGGAGCAGTACTTC

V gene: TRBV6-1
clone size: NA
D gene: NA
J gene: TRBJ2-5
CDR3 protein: CASSDSTGGVETQYF
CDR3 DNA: TGTGCCAGCAGTGACTCTACAGGGGGGGTGGAGACCCAGTACTTC

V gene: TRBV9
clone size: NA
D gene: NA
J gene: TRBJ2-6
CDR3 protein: CASSVGNSGANVLTF
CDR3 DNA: TGTGCCAGCAGCGTAGGCAACTCTGGGGCCAACGTCCTGACTTTC

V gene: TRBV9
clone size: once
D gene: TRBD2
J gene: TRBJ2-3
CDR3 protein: CASSVETSGGRTDTQYF
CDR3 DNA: TGTGCCAGCAGCGTAGAGACTAGCGGGGGGCGCACAGATACGCAGTATTTT

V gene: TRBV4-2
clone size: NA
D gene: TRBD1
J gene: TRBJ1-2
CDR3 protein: CASSQVDRDNYGYTF
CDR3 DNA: TGTGCCAGCAGCCAAGTAGACAGGGACAACTATGGCTACACCTTC

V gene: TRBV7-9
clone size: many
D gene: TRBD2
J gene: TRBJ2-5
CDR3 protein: CASSLSGGKETQYF
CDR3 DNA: TGTGCCAGCAGTTTGTCCGGGGGGAAGGAGACCCAGTACTTC

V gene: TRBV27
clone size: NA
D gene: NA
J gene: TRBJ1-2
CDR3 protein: CASSPPDIRGYTF
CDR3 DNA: TGTGCCAGCAGTCCACCGGACATTCGCGGCTACACCTTC

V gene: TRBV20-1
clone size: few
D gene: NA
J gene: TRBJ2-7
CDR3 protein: CSARPGQEQYF
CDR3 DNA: TGCAGTGCTAGACCGGGGCAAGAGCAGTACTTC